The sample holds many counts of the clone carrying this T cell receptor beta chain. Its cognate antigen is unknown. Investigators prepared the TCR beta libraries by applying iRepertoire HTBI primers and Arm-PCR of CDR3 regions. TCRdb reprocessed the multiplex PCR reads via MiXCR and lists one record per CDR3 protein. The sample shows fewer than 650,000 distinct CDR3 sequences, about 15% of them seen only once. This entry comes from a study of regulatory T cells in long-lasting Graves disease. Study-level information: Antithyroid drug use was under 3 months in newly diagnosed Graves' patients.

Study-wide results and caveats: Persistent cases favored TRBV28, TRBJ1-2 and TRBJ2-5.

Time point noted: newly diagnosed GD, antithyroid drugs for less than 3 months. Preparation of the TCR library used RNA extracted from PBMCs. Germline CDR1 and CDR2: SQVTM and ANQGSEA. J gave up 3 bases and V 6 bases, and 11 bases lay outside the gene matches. The CDR3 spans 16 residues. These same records also appear under a second study, on T cells in Graves' hyperthyroidism and ophthalmopathy.

The sequence was obtained from a man aged 18 to 30 with Graves disease. V usage is TRBV29-1 and J usage is TRBJ2-7; 13 nucleotides agree with TRBD2. The material was peripheral blood mononuclear cells (PBMCs), obtained at new diagnosis, from a patient treated with antithyroid drugs. The chain's CDR3 is CSVVGTSGAAYYEQYF. The CDR3 region has the DNA TGCAGCGTGGTGGGGACTAGCGGGGCGGCGTACTACGAGCAGTACTTC.